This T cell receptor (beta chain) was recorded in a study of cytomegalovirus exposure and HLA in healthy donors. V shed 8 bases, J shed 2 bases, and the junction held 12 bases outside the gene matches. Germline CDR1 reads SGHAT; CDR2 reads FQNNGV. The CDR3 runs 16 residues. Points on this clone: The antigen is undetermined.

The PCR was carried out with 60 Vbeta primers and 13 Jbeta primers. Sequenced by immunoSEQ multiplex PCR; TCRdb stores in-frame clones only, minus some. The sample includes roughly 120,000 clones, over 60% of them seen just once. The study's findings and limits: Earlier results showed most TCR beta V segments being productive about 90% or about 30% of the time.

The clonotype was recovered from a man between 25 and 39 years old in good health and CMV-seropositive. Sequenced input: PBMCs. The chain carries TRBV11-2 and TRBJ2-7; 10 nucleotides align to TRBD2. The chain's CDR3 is CASSTHSSGRTYEQYF. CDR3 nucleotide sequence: TGTGCCAGCTCCACTCACTCTAGCGGGAGAACCTACGAGCAGTACTTC.